These 7 T cell receptor beta chains were sequenced from one sample in a study of vaccination and CD4 T cells after COVID-19. The Oncomine TCR Beta short-read assay was applied to DNA of cultured CD4+ T cells. TCRdb passed the PCR reads through MiXCR, listing each CDR3 protein once. The table records more than 20,000 distinct CDR3 sequences, around three quarters of them present only once. Specified treatment: roughly ten-day PBMC culture with coronavirus spike peptide pools or control peptides (ViraFEST assay). The antigens for these receptors are not known. Sequenced: CD4+ T cells from blood, cultured in vitro. All receptors derive from a human donor who had recovered from COVID-19.

The rearrangement uses TRBV20-1 and TRBJ1-2; a possible D gene is TRBD1 (5 bases). V lost 6 bases and J 7 bases, leaving 18 bases between the germline ends. This CDR3 is 13 amino acids long. Germline loops: CDR1 DFQATT, CDR2 SNEGSKA (reference sequence). This chain's CDR3 is CSATLGQFSGYTF. CDR3 bases: TGCAGTGCCACGCTGGGGCAGTTTTCTGGCTACACCTTC.

The V call is TRBV6-1, the J call TRBJ2-7, with D hard to call. The CDR3 length is 14 residues. Germline V gives CDR1 MNHNS, CDR2 SASEGT. V lost 7 bases to trimming and J lost 7 bases, with 20 bases between them. CDR3 coding DNA: TGTGCCAGCAAACTTTCGCAGAGCACTACGGAGCAGTACTTC. This gives the protein CASKLSQSTTEQYF.

The V and J genes are TRBV20-1 and TRBJ2-1; D is possibly TRBD1 (6 bases). CDR1 and CDR2 from the germline V gene are DFQATT and SNEGSKA (reference sequence). The length of the CDR3 is 13 residues. V was cut by 4 bases and J by 0 bases, with 7 bases left in between. CDR3 loop: CSANRDSYNEQFF. In nucleotides, the CDR3 is TGCAGTGCTAACAGGGACTCCTACAATGAGCAGTTCTTC.

The genes are TRBV6-5 and TRBJ2-2; no clear D gene. The V end was cut by 0 bases, the J end by 4 bases, with 9 bases between. CDR3 length: 15 residues. Germline lookup yields CDR1 MNHEY and CDR2 SVGAGI. In nucleotides, the CDR3 is TGTGCCAGCAGTTACTCATATACGCGCACCGGGGAGCTGTTTTTT. This gives the protein CASSYSYTRTGELFF.

The chain combines TRBV6-1 with TRBJ1-6, with D unresolved. The CDR3 spans 13 residues. Germline V gives CDR1 MNHNS, CDR2 SASEGT. Trimming stripped 6 bases from V and 5 bases from J, with 8 bases between. CDR3 region: CASRSDHNSPLHF. The CDR3, as DNA: TGTGCCAGCAGAAGCGACCATAATTCACCCCTCCACTTT.

This clonotype turned up a few times. V is TRBV24-1 and J is TRBJ2-1; D may be TRBD1 (6 bases). This CDR3 spans 16 amino acids. Trimming pared 1 base from V and 5 bases from J, leaving 14 bases between. Germline-derived CDR1 and CDR2 are KGHDR and SFDVKD. The DNA for the CDR3 is TGTGCCACCAGTGATTTTGGGCAGGGGATCAACAATGAGCAGTTCTTC. Translated: CATSDFGQGINNEQFF.

The chain joins TRBV7-2 to TRBJ1-2; 8 bases are shared with TRBD1. Germline trimming cut 5 bases from V and 7 bases from J; bases unmatched to any gene: 9. CDR3 length: 14 residues. Germline CDR1 reads SGHTA; CDR2 reads FQGNSA. The CDR3 loop reads CASSGRQGAFGYTF. CDR3 coding DNA: TGTGCCAGCAGCGGCCGGCAGGGGGCGTTTGGCTACACCTTC. Looking up the rest from reference TRBV7-2 and TRBJ1-2 gives the full variable domain: GAGVSQSPSNKVTEKGKDVELRCDPISGHTALYWYRQSLGQGLEFLIYFQGNSAPDKSGLPSDRFSAERTGGSVSTLTIQRTQQEDSAVYLCASSGRQGAFGYTFGSGTRLTVV.